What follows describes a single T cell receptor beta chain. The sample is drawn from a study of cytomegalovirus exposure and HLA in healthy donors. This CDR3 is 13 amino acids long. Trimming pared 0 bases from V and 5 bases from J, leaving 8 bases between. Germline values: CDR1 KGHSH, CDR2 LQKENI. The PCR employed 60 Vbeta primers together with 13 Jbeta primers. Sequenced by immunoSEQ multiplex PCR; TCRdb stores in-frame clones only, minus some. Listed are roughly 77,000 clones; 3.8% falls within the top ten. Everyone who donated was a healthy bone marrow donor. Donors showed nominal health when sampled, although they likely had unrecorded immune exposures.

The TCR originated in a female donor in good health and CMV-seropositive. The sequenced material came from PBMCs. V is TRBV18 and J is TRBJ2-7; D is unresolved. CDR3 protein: CASSPPNSDEQYF. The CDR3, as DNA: TGTGCCAGCTCACCACCGAATTCGGACGAGCAGTACTTC.